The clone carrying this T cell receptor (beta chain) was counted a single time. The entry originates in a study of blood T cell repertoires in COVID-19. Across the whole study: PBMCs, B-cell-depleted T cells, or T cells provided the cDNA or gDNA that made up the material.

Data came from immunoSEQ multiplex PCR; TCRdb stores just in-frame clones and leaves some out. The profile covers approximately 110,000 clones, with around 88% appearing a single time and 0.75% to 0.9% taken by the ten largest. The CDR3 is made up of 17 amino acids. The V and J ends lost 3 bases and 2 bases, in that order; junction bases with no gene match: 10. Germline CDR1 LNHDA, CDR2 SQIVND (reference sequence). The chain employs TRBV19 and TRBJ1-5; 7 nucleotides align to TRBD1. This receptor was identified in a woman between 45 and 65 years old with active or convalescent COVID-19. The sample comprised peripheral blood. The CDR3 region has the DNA TGTGCCAGTAGTATGGTGGAGGGAGGACAGGGCAATCAGCCCCAGCATTTT. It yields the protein CASSMVEGGQGNQPQHF.